The 12 T cell receptor beta chains presented below share a single source sample, sequenced in a study of T cell responses to AZD1222 COVID-19 vaccine. Produced via immunoSEQ multiplex PCR; TCRdb's table is partial and in-frame only. Altogether 120,000 or so clones are present, about 90% being singletons, with the ten largest covering around 15%. Sequenced here: peripheral blood, sampled on day 0 of AZD1222 vaccination. These receptors were collected from an adult in good health.

This clone was counted a single time. V usage is TRBV30 and J usage is TRBJ1-1; D not resolved. The CDR3 extends over 12 amino acids. The V and J ends lost 4 bases and 1 base respectively, with 7 bases between them. Germline lookup yields CDR1 GTSNPN and CDR2 SVGIG (reference sequence). The CDR3 protein is CAWNTGNTEAFF. In DNA form, the CDR3 reads TGTGCCTGGAACACTGGGAACACTGAAGCTTTCTTT. Based on the CDR3 plus reference TRBV30 and TRBJ1-1, the full variable domain is SQTIHQWPATLVQPVGSPLSLECTVEGTSNPNLYWYRQAAGRGLQLLFYSVGIGQISSEVPQNLSASRPQDRQFILSSKKLLLSDSGFYLCAWNTGNTEAFFGQGTRLTVV.

With respect to this clone: Within the sample, other DNA sequences also encode this same CDR3. CDR3 protein: CASSLSFTEAFF. The CDR3 DNA reads TGTGCCAGCAGCTTATCTTTCACTGAAGCTTTCTTT. The chain couples TRBV7-9 to TRBJ1-1; D is undetermined. The CDR3 is 12 residues long. The germline CDR1 and CDR2 sequences are SEHNR and FQNEAQ (reference sequence). V lost 2 bases and J 4 bases, leaving 5 bases between the germline ends.

The chain carries TRBV6-2 or TRBV6-3 and TRBJ2-5, with a weak D call TRBD1 (6 bases). The CDR3 covers 16 residues. Germline V gene lookup returns CDR1 MNHEY and CDR2 SVGEGT. V was shortened by 2 bases and J by 1 base, with 14 bases between the two germline ends. The CDR3 spells CASSYITGPRQETQYF. CDR3 in DNA: TGTGCCAGCAGTTACATCACAGGGCCACGCCAAGAGACCCAGTACTTC.

This clone showed up just a few times. The V call is TRBV4-3, the J call TRBJ2-7; 13 bases map to TRBD2. After removal of 0 bases from V and 3 bases from J, the junction contained 11 bases not matched to a gene. Germline V gene sequence: CDR1 LGHNA, CDR2 YSLEER. CDR3 length: 19 amino acids. In DNA form, the CDR3 reads TGCGCCAGCAGCCAAGATGGGGACAGAAGGACTAGCGGGGGCTACGAGCAGTACTTC. Protein product: CASSQDGDRRTSGGYEQYF.

The DNA of the CDR3 is TGTGCCAGTAGTAGACAGGGGAGAAGGCATGGCTACACCTTC. Protein sequence: CASSRQGRRHGYTF. The chain has TRBV19 and TRBJ1-2; 8 bases line up with TRBD1. The CDR3 has 14 amino acids. Germline V gene lookup returns CDR1 LNHDA and CDR2 SQIVND (reference sequence). Trimming removed 4 bases from V and 6 bases from J; junction bases left unmatched: 7. Drawing the rest from reference TRBV19 and TRBJ1-2, the complete variable domain is DGGITQSPKYLFRKEGQNVTLSCEQNLNHDAMYWYRQDPGQGLRLIYYSQIVNDFQKGDIAEGYSVSREKKESFPLTVTSAQKNPTAFYLCASSRQGRRHGYTFGSGTRLTVV.

The genes are TRBV5-1 and TRBJ2-3; a possible D gene is TRBD2 (5 bases). The germline CDR1 and CDR2 sequences are SGHRS and YFSETQ. V was cut by 0 bases and J by 4 bases, with 9 bases left in between. This CDR3 contains 14 residues. CDR3 residues: CASSLGSDSDTQYF. CDR3 nucleotides: TGCGCCAGCAGCTTGGGTAGCGACTCAGATACGCAGTATTTT. The whole variable domain, filled in from reference TRBV5-1 and TRBJ2-3, reads KAGVTQTPRYLIKTRGQQVTLSCSPISGHRSVSWYQQTPGQGLQFLFEYFSETQRNKGNFPGRFSGRQFSNSRSEMNVSTLELGDSALYLCASSLGSDSDTQYFGPGTRLTVL.

The chain joins TRBV2 to TRBJ1-2; possible D gene TRBD1, 6 bases. This CDR3 has 22 amino acids. Germline CDR1 is SNHLY and CDR2 is FYNNEI. V lost 4 bases to trimming and J lost 2 bases, with 35 bases between them. The CDR3 DNA follows: TGTGCCAGCAGTGGCGTCGGGACATCACAATCCGGGGGGTCATTCACCAACTATGGCTACACCTTC. This codes for CASSGVGTSQSGGSFTNYGYTF.

The chain has TRBV2 and TRBJ2-7; D not certain. The CDR3 is 13 amino acids. Trimming cost V 7 bases and J 3 bases, with 13 bases left between them. CDR1 is SNHLY, CDR2 FYNNEI, per germline. The CDR3 protein is CASTSSGRYEQYF. CDR3 in DNA: TGTGCCAGCACATCTAGTGGCCGCTACGAGCAGTACTTC.

This clone occurred once. The J gene is TRBJ2-6, the V gene TRBV21-1; TRBD1, as called in the table, went unchecked against the DNA. TRBV21-1 is flagged as a pseudogene. This CDR3 has 16 residues. The DNA of the CDR3 is TGTGCCAGCAGCAAAAAAGGCAGGGCTGGGGCCAACGTCCTGACTTTC. Its translation: CASSKKGRAGANVLTF.

The chain carries TRBV7-6 and TRBJ2-5; 7 positions agree with TRBD1. CDR1 and CDR2 from the germline V gene are SGHVS and FNYEAQ. This CDR3 has 14 residues. The J segment lost 2 bases and the V segment lost 4 bases, leaving 4 bases of the junction unmatched. CDR3 loop: CASSSWTGQETQYF. CDR3 sequence (DNA): TGTGCCAGCAGCTCATGGACAGGACAAGAGACCCAGTACTTC. Drawing the rest from reference TRBV7-6 and TRBJ2-5, the complete variable domain is GAGVSQSPRYKVTKRGQDVALRCDPISGHVSLYWYRQALGQGPEFLTYFNYEAQQDKSGLPNDRFSAERPEGSISTLTIQRTEQRDSAMYRCASSSWTGQETQYFGPGTRLLVL.

V gene TRBV7-2 combines with J gene TRBJ2-5; the match to TRBD2 covers 7 bases. The J segment lost 5 bases and the V segment lost 2 bases, leaving 5 bases of the junction unmatched. Looked up from germline, CDR1 is SGHTA and CDR2 is FQGNSA. This CDR3 is built from 14 residues. This CDR3 reads CASSLREGLETQYF. CDR3 bases: TGTGCCAGCAGCTTAAGGGAGGGCCTGGAGACCCAGTACTTC.

J is TRBJ1-2 and V is TRBV7-2, with a weak D call TRBD1 (6 bases). The V end lost 0 bases, the J end lost 8 bases, and 25 bases lay between the germline ends. The CDR3 sequence is 18 residues long. Germline V gene data show CDR1 as SGHTA and CDR2 as FQGNSA. The CDR3 region has the DNA TGTGCCAGCAGCTTAGCGGAGAGTCGGGGGCCCGTAAAGAAAGGCTACACCTTC. This gives the protein CASSLAESRGPVKKGYTF. The variable domain in full, completed from reference TRBV7-2 and TRBJ1-2, reads GAGVSQSPSNKVTEKGKDVELRCDPISGHTALYWYRQSLGQGLEFLIYFQGNSAPDKSGLPSDRFSAERTGGSVSTLTIQRTQQEDSAVYLCASSLAESRGPVKKGYTFGSGTRLTVV.